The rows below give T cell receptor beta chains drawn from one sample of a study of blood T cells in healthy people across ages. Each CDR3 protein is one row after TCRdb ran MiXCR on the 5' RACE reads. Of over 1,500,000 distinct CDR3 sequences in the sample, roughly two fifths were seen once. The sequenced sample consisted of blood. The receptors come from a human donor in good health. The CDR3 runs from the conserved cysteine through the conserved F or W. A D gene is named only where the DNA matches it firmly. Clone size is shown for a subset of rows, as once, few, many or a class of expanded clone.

CASSPRASGDYNEQFF	TGTGCCAGCAGCCCAAGGGCTAGCGGGGACTACAATGAGCAGTTCTTC	TRBJ2-1	NA	TRBV7-2	TRBD2
CASSLRGLSYEQYF	TGTGCCAGCAGCCTCAGGGGGCTATCCTACGAGCAGTACTTC	TRBJ2-7	many	TRBV28	TRBD1
CSKQGAGRGYTF	TGCAGCAAACAGGGGGCGGGGCGGGGCTACACCTTC	TRBJ1-2	once	TRBV29-1	TRBD1
CASGTGTGGTRHEQFF	TGTGCTAGTGGGACCGGGACAGGGGGTACTCGCCATGAGCAGTTCTTC	TRBJ2-1	NA	TRBV12-5	TRBD1
CASSPTGQSQETQYF	TGTGCCAGCAGCCCTACGGGACAGAGTCAAGAGACCCAGTACTTC	TRBJ2-5	NA	TRBV7-3	TRBD1
CSATGSGTDTQYF	TGCAGTGCTACAGGGAGCGGCACAGATACGCAGTATTTT	TRBJ2-3	few	TRBV20-1	NA
CASSQGTGFGYTF	TGTGCCAGCAGCCAAGGAACAGGGTTCGGCTACACCTTC	TRBJ1-2	NA	TRBV14	NA
CASSMLGGRGYYGYTF	TGTGCCAGCAGCATGCTTGGGGGGAGAGGGTATTATGGCTACACCTTC	TRBJ1-2	NA	TRBV7-2	NA
CASNSEGLTGTQYF	TGTGCCAGCAATAGCGAGGGCCTAACAGGGACCCAGTACTTC	TRBJ2-5	NA	TRBV2	NA
CASSQGLGGNLRTGELFF	TGCGCCAGCAGCCAAGGATTGGGGGGCAATTTGAGGACCGGGGAGCTGTTTTTT	TRBJ2-2	NA	TRBV4-3	NA
CSARLGPSYNEQFF	TGCAGTGCTAGACTAGGACCAAGCTACAATGAGCAGTTCTTC	TRBJ2-1	few	TRBV20-1	NA
CSALLAGGARDTQYF	TGCAGTGCTTTGCTAGCGGGGGGGGCCCGAGATACGCAGTATTTT	TRBJ2-3	NA	TRBV20-1	TRBD2
CASSPPGLGGETQYF	TGTGCCAGCAGCCCCCCGGGACTAGGGGGGGAGACCCAGTACTTC	TRBJ2-5	few	TRBV7-6	TRBD2
CSARPYYYQETQYF	TGCAGTGCTCGCCCCTACTACTACCAAGAGACCCAGTACTTC	TRBJ2-5	few	TRBV20-1	NA
CAWTGLGHTDTQYF	TGTGCCTGGACCGGACTAGGACACACAGATACGCAGTATTTT	TRBJ2-3	NA	TRBV30	TRBD2
CSVPGQGAGGYTF	TGCAGCGTACCGGGACAGGGGGCTGGTGGCTACACCTTC	TRBJ1-2	NA	TRBV29-1	TRBD1
CASNRGGHGYTF	TGTGCCAGCAACAGGGGAGGACATGGCTACACCTTC	TRBJ1-2	NA	TRBV7-9	TRBD1